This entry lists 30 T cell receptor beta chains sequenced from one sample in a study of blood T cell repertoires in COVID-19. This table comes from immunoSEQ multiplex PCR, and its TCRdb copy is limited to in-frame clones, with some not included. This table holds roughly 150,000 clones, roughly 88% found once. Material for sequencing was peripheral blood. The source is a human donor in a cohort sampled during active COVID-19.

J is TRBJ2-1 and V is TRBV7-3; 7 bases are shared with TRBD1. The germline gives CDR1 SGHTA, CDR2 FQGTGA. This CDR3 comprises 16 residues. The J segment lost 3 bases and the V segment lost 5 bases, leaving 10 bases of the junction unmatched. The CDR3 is CASSPTPGQHYNEQFF. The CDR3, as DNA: TGTGCCAGCAGCCCTACCCCGGGACAGCACTACAATGAGCAGTTCTTC.

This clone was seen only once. The CDR3 sequence: CASSLTFWTSVNTGELFF. In DNA, the CDR3 is TGCGCCAGCAGCCTGACCTTTTGGACTAGCGTAAACACCGGGGAGCTGTTTTTT. The chain links TRBV5-1 to TRBJ2-2; 9 bases fit TRBD2. This CDR3 region has 18 residues. Germline CDR1 is SGHRS and CDR2 is YFSETQ. The ends lost 4 bases at V and 2 bases at J; junction bases unmatched: 12.

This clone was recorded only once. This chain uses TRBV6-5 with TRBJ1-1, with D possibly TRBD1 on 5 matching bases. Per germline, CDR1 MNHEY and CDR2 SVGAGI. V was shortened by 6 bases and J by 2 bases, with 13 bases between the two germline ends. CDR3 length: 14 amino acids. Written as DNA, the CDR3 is TGTGCCAGCAGCCCCGGGACTACTAACACTGAAGCTTTCTTT. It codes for CASSPGTTNTEAFF.

Written as DNA, the CDR3 is TGTGCCAGCAGTGAAGAGGAGACAGGGGGCCATGAGCAGTTCTTC. It encodes CASSEEETGGHEQFF. The chain links TRBV2 to TRBJ2-1; 10 bases line up with TRBD1. CDR3 size: 15 residues. Trimming removed 1 base from V and 8 bases from J; junction bases left unmatched: 5. CDR1 SNHLY and CDR2 FYNNEI come from the germline V gene.

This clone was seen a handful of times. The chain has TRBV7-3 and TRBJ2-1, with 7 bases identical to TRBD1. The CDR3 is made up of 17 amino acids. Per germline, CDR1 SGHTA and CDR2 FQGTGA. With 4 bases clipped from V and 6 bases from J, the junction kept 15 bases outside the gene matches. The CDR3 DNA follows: TGTGCCAGCAGCTCGAATCCGGGACAGTGGACCGGCAATGAGCAGTTCTTC. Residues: CASSSNPGQWTGNEQFF.

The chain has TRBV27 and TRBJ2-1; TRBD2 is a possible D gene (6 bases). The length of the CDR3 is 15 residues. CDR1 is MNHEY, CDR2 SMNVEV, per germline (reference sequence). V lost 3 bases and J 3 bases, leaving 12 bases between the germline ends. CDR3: CASSFVTSFYNEQFF. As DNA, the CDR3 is TGTGCCAGCAGTTTCGTGACTAGTTTCTACAATGAGCAGTTCTTC.

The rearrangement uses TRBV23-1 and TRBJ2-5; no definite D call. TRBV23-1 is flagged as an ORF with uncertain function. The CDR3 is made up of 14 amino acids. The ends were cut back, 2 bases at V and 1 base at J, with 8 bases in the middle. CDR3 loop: CASSQPRGQETQYF. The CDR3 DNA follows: TGCGCCAGCAGTCAACCGCGCGGCCAAGAGACCCAGTACTTC.

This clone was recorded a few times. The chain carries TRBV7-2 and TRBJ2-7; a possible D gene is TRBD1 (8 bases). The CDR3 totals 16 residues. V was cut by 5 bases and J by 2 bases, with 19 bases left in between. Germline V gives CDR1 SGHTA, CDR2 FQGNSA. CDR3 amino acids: CASSRTGRGATYEQYF. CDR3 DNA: TGTGCCAGCAGCCGGACAGGGAGGGGTGCGACCTACGAGCAGTACTTC.

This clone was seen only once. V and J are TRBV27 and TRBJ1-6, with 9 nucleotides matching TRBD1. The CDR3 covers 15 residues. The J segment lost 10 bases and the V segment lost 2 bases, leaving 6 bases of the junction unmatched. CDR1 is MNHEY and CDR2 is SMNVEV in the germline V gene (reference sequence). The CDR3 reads CASSLTDRGGSPLHF. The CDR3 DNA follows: TGTGCCAGCAGTTTAACGGACAGGGGTGGGTCACCCCTCCACTTT.

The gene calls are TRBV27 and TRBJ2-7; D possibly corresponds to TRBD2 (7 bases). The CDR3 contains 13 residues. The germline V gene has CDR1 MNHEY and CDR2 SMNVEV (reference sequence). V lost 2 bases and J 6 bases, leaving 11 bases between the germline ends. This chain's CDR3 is CASSLKGGREQYF. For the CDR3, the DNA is TGTGCCAGCAGTTTAAAGGGGGGGCGCGAGCAGTACTTC.

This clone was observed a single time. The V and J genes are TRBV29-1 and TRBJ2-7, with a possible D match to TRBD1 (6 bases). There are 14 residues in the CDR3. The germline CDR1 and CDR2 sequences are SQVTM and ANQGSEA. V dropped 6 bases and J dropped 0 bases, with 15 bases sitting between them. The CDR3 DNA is TGCAGCGTCTGCTACGGACAGCACTCCTACGAGCAGTACTTC. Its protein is CSVCYGQHSYEQYF.

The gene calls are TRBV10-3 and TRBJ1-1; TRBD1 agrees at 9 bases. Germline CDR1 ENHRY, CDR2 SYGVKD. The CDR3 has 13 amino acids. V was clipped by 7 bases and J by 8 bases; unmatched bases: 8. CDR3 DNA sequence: TGTGCCATCACCCTAGACAGGGGGGCCGAAGCTTTCTTT. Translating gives CAITLDRGAEAFF.

CDR3 in DNA: TGTGCCAGCAGCCAGACTAGCGGGGGCCACTACGAGCAGTACTTC. Protein product: CASSQTSGGHYEQYF. This chain uses TRBV3-1 (or the pseudogene TRBV3-2) with TRBJ2-7; 12 nucleotides agree with TRBD2. V was pared by 3 bases and J by 3 bases, with 3 bases of the junction left unmatched. Germline assignment: CDR1 LGHDT and CDR2 YNNKEL (reference sequence). The CDR3 loop spans 15 amino acids.

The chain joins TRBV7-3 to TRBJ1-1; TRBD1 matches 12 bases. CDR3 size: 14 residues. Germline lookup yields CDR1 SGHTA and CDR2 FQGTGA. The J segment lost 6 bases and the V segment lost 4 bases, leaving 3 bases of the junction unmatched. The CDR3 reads CASSSGQGAPEAFF. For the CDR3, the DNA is TGTGCCAGCAGCTCGGGACAGGGGGCCCCTGAAGCTTTCTTT.

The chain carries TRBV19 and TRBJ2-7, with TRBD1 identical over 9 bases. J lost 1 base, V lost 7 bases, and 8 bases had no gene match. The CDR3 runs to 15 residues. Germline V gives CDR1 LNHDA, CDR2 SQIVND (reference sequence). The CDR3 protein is CASTPGTGSSYEQYF. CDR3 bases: TGTGCCAGTACCCCCGGGACAGGGAGTTCCTACGAGCAGTACTTC.

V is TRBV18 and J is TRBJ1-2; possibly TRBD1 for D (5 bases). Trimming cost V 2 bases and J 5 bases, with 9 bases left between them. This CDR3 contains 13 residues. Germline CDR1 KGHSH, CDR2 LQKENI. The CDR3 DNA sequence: TGTGCCAGCTCACCAAAAGGGGAATATGGCTACACCTTC. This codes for CASSPKGEYGYTF.

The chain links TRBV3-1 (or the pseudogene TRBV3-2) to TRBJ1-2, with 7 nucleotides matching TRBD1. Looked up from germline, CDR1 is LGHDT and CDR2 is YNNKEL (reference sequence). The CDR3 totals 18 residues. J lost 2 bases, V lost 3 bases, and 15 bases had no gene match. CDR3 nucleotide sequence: TGTGCCAGCAGCCAGGATCCCCCTTTCGACAGGGCAAACTATGGCTACACCTTC. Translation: CASSQDPPFDRANYGYTF.

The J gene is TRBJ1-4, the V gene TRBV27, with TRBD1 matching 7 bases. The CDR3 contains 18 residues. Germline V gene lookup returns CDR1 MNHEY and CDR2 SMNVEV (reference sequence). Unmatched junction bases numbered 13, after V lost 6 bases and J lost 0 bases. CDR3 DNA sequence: TGTGCCAGCAGGTGGACAGGTCCCGACGTTTCAACTAATGAAAAACTGTTTTTT. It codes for CASRWTGPDVSTNEKLFF.

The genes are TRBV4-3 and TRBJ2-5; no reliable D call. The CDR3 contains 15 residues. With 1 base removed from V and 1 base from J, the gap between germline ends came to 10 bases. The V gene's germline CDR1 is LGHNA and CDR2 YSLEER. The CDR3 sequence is CASSQAAQAQETQYF. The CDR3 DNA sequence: TGCGCCAGCAGCCAAGCTGCGCAGGCCCAAGAGACCCAGTACTTC.

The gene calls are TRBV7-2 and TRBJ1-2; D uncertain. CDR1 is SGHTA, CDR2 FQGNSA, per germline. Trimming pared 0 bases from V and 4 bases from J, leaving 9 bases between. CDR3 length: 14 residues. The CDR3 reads CASSLARVRYGYTF. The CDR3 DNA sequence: TGTGCCAGCAGCTTAGCCCGGGTCCGCTATGGCTACACCTTC.

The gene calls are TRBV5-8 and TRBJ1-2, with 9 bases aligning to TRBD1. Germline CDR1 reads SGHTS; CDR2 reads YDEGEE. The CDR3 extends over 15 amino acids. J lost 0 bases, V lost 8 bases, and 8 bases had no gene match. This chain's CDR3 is CARILRDRANYGYTF. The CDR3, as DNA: TGTGCCAGAATTCTCCGGGACAGGGCTAACTATGGCTACACCTTC.

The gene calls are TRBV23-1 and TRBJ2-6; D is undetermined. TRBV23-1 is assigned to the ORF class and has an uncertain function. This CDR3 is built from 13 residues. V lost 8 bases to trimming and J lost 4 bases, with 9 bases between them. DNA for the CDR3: TGCGCCAGCCAAACTATCGGGGCCAACGTCCTGACTTTC. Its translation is CASQTIGANVLTF.

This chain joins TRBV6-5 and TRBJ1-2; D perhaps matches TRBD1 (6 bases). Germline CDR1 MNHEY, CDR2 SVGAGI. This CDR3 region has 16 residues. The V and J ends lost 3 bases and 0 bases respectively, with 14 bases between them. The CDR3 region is CASSYSGGSTNYGYTF. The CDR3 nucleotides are TGTGCCAGCAGTTATAGCGGGGGCAGTACTAACTATGGCTACACCTTC.

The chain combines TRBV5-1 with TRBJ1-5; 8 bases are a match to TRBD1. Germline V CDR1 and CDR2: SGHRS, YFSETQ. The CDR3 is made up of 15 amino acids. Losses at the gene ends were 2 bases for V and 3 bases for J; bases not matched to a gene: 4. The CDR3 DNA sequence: TGCGCCAGCAGCTTCGGACAGGGACCCAATCAGCCCCAGCATTTT. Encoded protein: CASSFGQGPNQPQHF.

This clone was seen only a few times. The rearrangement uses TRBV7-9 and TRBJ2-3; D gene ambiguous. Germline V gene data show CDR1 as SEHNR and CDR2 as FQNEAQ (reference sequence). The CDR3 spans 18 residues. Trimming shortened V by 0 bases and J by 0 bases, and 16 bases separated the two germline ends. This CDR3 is CASSLALAVFASTDTQYF. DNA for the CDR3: TGTGCCAGCAGCTTAGCGCTGGCAGTCTTTGCTAGCACAGATACGCAGTATTTT.

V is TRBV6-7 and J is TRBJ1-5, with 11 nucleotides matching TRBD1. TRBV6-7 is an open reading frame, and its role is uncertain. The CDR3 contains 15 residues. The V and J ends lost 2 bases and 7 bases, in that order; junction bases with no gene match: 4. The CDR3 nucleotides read TGTGCCAGCAGTTACCCGGGGACAGGGGGACAGCCCCAGCATTTT. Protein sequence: CASSYPGTGGQPQHF.

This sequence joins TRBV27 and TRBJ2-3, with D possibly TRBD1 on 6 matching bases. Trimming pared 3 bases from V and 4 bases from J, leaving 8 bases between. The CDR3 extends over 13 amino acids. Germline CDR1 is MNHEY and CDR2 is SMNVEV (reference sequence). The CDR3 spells CASSFRGSDTQYF. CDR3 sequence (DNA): TGTGCCAGCAGTTTCAGGGGTTCAGATACGCAGTATTTT.

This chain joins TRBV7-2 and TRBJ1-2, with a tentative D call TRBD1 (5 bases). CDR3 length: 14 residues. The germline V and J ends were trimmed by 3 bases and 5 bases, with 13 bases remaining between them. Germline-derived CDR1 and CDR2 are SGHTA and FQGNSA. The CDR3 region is CASSFGGKTYGYTF. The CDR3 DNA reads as TGTGCCAGCAGCTTTGGGGGGAAGACATATGGCTACACCTTC.

Written as DNA, the CDR3 is TGCGCCAGCAGCTTGGAGTCCAGGACATCCTACGAGCAGTACTTC. Translating gives CASSLESRTSYEQYF. The rearrangement uses TRBV5-1 and TRBJ2-7; D may be TRBD1 (5 bases). Germline assignment: CDR1 SGHRS and CDR2 YFSETQ. Trimming left V 0 bases short and J 1 base short, with 11 bases between. This CDR3 spans 15 amino acids.

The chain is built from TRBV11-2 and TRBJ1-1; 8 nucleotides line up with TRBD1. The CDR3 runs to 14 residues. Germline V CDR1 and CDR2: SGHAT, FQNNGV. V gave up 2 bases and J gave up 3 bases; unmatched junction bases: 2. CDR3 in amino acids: CASSLTGGDTEAFF. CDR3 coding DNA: TGTGCCAGCAGCTTAACAGGGGGGGACACTGAAGCTTTCTTT.